The present TCR beta chain was sequenced within a study of blood T cells in healthy people across ages (dated by TCRdb to between 2015 and 2017). About the full investigation: In model experiments, template switching captured roughly one uniquely barcoded TCR beta cDNA molecule for every two T cells. Using deep sequencing normalized with unique cDNA molecular identifiers, the study measured how TCR beta repertoire diversity changes with age. Using the same blood draw, the study looked at two additional independent replicas of 1 million unique cDNA reads for two donors, one aged 18 to 29 and the other aged 80 or older. The donors were split into four age groups: young (average 16 years), middle-aged (39), aged (more than 60) and long-lived (approximately 80). To avoid experimental bias, donors of different ages were spread randomly across the sequencing lanes. General findings and caveats noted by the study authors: Donor CMV infection status was unknown, potentially confounding age-related changes in expanded clonotypes. Conclusive comparison of naive and antigen-experienced compartments was prevented by the profiling of bulk unsorted PBMCs. Estimates of total diversity based on one million sequenced T cells were considered lower bounds and underestimates. Compared with the aged group, the long-lived group had more naive CD4+ T cells, fewer expanded clones and increased TCR diversity, a pattern suggesting age selection. Observed TCR beta diversity correlated strongly with the percentage of naive T cells measured by flow cytometry. Observed TCR beta diversity per million T cells fell roughly linearly with age, and a significant reduction was already apparent by age roughly 40.

Based on the germline V gene, the CDR1 and CDR2 sequences are SQVTM and ANQGSEA. Trimming accounts for 3 bases at V and 4 bases at J, while the number of junction bases matched to no gene is 5. Reading from cysteine to phenylalanine, the CDR3 counts 14 amino acids. Only the CDR3 part of the read is kept: 42 bases, read in frame from the first base. Remarks on this clonotype: Its antigen remains unidentified. No per-base quality is available; no much larger clone lies one base away.

Library creation used 5' RACE. Sequencing was carried out with an Illumina HiSeq 2500. A second PCR of roughly 7 to 12 cycles was run with a J-beta primer mix and a sample-barcoded 5' primer. A template-switch 5' adaptor carrying 12 random nucleotides introduced a unique molecular identifier onto each TCR beta cDNA molecule. At least 2.5 million CDR3-containing paired-end reads were obtained from each sample. First-strand cDNA was synthesized from all RNA with the Mint cDNA synthesis kit, primed by a TRBC-specific oligonucleotide. Following uracil-DNA glycosylase treatment, all cDNA underwent a first 18-cycle PCR with the universal primers M1SS and BC2_uni_R. Per the authors' processing: For normalization, 1 million high-quality reads, each with a distinct molecular identifier, were randomly selected from each sample. Reads with shared molecular identifiers were discarded instead of being binned into consensus sequences. MiTCR, with a Q25 quality threshold and the strictest error-elimination algorithm, was used for CDR3 identification, clonotype clustering and error correction. A nonparametric unseen species model using Euler transformation provided a lower-bound estimate of total TCR beta diversity. TCRdb trimmed the raw reads at Q25, called clones with MiXCR and kept productive beta chains. When rows share a CDR3 protein, they turn into one entry using the most common DNA and genes. Here the V and J calls rest on TCRdb's processing, not on the authors' analysis. This sample is represented by under 1,000,000 distinct CDR3 sequences; about 47% of them were singletons. The ten largest clones represent roughly 18% of the sample.

Donors were under 40 systemically healthy Caucasian individuals from Russia aged roughly 6 to 100 years. Around 10 milliliters of peripheral blood were collected from each donor into EDTA-treated Vacutainer tubes. Ficoll-Paque density-gradient centrifugation was used to isolate PBMCs, with at least 7 million per sample. Trizol reagent was used to extract total RNA from PBMCs, with at least 5 micrograms per sample. For every donor, flow cytometry on a PBMC aliquot measured the percentage of naive CD45RAhigh/CD27high T cells. This TCR derives from a man at least 80 years old in good health. Recombination linked TRBV29-1 to TRBJ2-1, and 8 bases in between align with TRBD2. The source material was blood. The CDR3 protein: CSVDPGLAYNEQFF. In nucleotides, the sequence is TGCAGCGTTGACCCAGGACTAGCTTACAATGAGCAGTTCTTC.